Sequencing of this TCR beta chain was carried out in a study of Tregs in tolerant kidney transplant recipients. Notes on the study in general: Validation in larger populations is needed because few patients were studied. Expanding Tregs on activated donor B cells appeared to best identify donor-specific TCRbeta clones. Tolerant patients' donor-specific Tregs expanded beyond overall Tregs, suggesting antigen-driven growth.

Turning to this clone: Its antigen is currently unknown. Additional DNA sequences in this sample encode the identical CDR3.

TCRdb's copy holds only in-frame clones and misses some; the assay was immunoSEQ multiplex PCR. The sample lists 45,000 or so clones, about nine tenths occurring once. The nonmyeloablative bone marrow transplants came from related graft donors, with transient mixed chimerism. The source of this sequence is a human patient who received a combined kidney and bone marrow transplant. Some T cells may be the graft donor's. The source material was CD8+ T cells from blood (PBMCs), sampled 12 months after the transplant.

This CDR3 is CASSVEASYEQYF. The CDR3 DNA reads TGTGCCAGCAGCGTAGAAGCCTCCTACGAGCAGTACTTC. This chain connects TRBV9 to TRBJ2-7; D not resolved. Trimming pared 0 bases from V and 0 bases from J, leaving 4 bases between. The germline CDR1 and CDR2 sequences are SGDLS and YYNGEE. This CDR3 contains 13 residues. Combining the CDR3 with reference TRBV9 and TRBJ2-7 gives the whole variable domain DSGVTQTPKHLITATGQRVTLRCSPRSGDLSVYWYQQSLDQGLQFLIQYYNGEERAKGNILERFSAQQFPDLHSELNLSSLELGDSALYFCASSVEASYEQYFGPGTRLTVT.